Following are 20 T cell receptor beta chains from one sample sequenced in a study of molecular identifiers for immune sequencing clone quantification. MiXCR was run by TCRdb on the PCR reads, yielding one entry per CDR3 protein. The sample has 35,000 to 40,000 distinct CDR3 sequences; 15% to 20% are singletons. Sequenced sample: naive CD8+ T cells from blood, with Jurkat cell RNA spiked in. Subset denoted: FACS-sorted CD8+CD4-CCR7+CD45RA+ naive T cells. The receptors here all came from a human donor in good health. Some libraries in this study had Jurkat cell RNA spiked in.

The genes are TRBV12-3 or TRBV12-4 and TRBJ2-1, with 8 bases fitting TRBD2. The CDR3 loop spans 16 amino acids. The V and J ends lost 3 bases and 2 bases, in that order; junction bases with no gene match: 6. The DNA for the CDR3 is TGTGCCAGCAGTTTGACTACTAGCGGAACCTACAATGAGCAGTTCTTC. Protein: CASSLTTSGTYNEQFF.

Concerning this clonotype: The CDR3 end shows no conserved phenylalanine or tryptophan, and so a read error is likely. The CDR3 spells CASSQFMNTEAFL. The CDR3 nucleotides are TGTGCCAGCAGCCAATTCATGAACACTGAAGCTTTCCTT. The V call is TRBV4-2, the J call TRBJ1-1; D gene ambiguous. With 2 bases removed from V and 0 bases from J, the gap between germline ends came to 4 bases. In germline, CDR1 is LGHNA, CDR2 YNFKEQ. CDR3 size: 13 residues.

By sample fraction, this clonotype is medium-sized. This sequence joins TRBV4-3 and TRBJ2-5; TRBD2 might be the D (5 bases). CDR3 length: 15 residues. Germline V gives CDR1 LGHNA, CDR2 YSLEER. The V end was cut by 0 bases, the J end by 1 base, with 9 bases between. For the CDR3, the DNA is TGCGCCAGCAGCCAAGAAGTCCTAGCCCAAGAGACCCAGTACTTC. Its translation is CASSQEVLAQETQYF.

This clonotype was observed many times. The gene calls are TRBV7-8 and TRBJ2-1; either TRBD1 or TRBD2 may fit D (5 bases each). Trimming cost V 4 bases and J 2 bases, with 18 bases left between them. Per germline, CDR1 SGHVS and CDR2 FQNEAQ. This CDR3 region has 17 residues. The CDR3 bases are TGTGCCAGCAGCTCCCAGGGACCTCTTAATCCCTACAATGAGCAGTTCTTC. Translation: CASSSQGPLNPYNEQFF.

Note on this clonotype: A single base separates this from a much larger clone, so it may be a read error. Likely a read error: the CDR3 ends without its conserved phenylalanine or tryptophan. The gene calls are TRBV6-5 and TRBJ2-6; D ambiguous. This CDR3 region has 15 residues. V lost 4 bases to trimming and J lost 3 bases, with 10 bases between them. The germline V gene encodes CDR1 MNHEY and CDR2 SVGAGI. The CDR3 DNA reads TGTGCCAGCAGTTTAGGTGTCGGTGGGGCCAACGTCCTGACTTCC. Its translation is CASSLGVGGANVLTS.

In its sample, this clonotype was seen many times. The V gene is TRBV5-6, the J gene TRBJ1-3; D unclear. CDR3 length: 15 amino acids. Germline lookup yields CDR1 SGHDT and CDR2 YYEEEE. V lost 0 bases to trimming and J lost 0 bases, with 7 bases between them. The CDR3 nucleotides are TGTGCCAGCAGCTTGGGCGGAGTCTCTGGAAACACCATATATTTT. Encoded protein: CASSLGGVSGNTIYF.

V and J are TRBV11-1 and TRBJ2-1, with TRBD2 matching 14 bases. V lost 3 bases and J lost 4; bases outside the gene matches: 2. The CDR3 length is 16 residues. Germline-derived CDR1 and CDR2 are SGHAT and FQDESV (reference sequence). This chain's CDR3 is CASSFGLAGGYNEQFF. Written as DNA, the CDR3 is TGTGCCAGCAGCTTCGGACTAGCGGGAGGTTACAATGAGCAGTTCTTC.

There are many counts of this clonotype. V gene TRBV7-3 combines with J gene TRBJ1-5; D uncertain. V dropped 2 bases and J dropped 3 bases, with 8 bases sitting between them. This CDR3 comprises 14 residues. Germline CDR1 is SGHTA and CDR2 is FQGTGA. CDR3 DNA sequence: TGTGCCAGCAGCTTAGGGCAATTCAATCAGCCCCAGCATTTT. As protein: CASSLGQFNQPQHF.

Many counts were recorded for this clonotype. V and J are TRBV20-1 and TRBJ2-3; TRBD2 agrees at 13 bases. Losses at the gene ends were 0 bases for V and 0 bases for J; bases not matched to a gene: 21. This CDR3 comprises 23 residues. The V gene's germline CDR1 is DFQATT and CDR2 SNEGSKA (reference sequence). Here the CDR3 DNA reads TGCAGTGCTAGAGATGCAGGACTAGCGGGAGACCAAGTCCTCCTCTCTAGCACAGATACGCAGTATTTT. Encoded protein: CSARDAGLAGDQVLLSSTDTQYF.

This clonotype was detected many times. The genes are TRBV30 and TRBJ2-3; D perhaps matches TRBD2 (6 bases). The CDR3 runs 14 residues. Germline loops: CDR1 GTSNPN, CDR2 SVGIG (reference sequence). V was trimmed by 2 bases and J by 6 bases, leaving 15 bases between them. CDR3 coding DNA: TGTGCCTGGAGTTTTATAGCGGTCTATGATACGCAGTATTTT. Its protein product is CAWSFIAVYDTQYF.

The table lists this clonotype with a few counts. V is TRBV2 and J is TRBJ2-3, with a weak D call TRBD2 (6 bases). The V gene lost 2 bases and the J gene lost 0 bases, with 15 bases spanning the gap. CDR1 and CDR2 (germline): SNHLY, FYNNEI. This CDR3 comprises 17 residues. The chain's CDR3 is CASSELASEPSTDTQYF. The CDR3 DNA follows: TGTGCCAGCAGTGAACTTGCTAGCGAGCCTAGCACAGATACGCAGTATTTT.

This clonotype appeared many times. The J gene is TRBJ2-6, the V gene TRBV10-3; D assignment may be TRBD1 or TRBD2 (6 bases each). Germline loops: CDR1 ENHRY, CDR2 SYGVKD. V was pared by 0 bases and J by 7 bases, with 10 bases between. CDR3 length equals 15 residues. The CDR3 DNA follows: TGTGCCATCAGTGAGTCGAAGGGGGGAGCCAACGTCCTGACTTTC. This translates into CAISESKGGANVLTF.

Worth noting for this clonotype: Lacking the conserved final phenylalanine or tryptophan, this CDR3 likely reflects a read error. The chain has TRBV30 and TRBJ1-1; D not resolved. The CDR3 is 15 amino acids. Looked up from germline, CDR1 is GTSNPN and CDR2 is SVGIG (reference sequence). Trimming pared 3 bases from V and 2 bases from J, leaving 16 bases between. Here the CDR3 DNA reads TGTGCCTGGAGCGCCGAGGTCCATACTAACACTGAAGCTTTCCTT. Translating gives CAWSAEVHTNTEAFL.

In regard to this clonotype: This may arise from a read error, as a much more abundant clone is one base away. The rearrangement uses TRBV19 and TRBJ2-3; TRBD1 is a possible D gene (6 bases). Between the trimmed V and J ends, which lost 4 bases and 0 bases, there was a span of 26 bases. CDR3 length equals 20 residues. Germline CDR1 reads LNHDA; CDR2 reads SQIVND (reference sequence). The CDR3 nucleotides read TGTGCCAGTAGTACCTTGGGACAAGCGGATACCTCAATCAGCACAGATACGCAGTATTTT. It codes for CASSTLGQADTSISTDTQYF.

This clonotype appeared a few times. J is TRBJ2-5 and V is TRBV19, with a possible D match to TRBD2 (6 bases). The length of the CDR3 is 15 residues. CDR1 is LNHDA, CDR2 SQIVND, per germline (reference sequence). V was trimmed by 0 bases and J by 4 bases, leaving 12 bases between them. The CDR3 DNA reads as TGTGCCAGTAGTATAGATCTTCGGGGGTCAGAGACCCAGTACTTC. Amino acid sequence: CASSIDLRGSETQYF.

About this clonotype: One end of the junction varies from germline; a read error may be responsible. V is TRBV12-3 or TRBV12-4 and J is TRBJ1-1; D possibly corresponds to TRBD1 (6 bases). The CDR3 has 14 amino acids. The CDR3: CASGLWGGGTEAFF. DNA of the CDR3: TGTGCCAGCGGTTTATGGGGAGGGGGCACTGAAGCTTTCTTT.

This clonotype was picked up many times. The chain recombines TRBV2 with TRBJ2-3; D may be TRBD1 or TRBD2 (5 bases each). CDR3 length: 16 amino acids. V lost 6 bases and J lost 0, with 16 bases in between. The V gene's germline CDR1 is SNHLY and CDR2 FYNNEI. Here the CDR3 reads CASRPVRDGSTDTQYF. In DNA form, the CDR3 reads TGTGCCAGCAGACCGGTCCGGGACGGCAGCACAGATACGCAGTATTTT.

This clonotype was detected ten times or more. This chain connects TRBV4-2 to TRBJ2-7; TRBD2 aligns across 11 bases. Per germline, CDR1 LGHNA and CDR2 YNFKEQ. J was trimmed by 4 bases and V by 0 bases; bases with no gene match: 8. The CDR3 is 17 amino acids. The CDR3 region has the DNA TGTGCCAGCAGCCAAGATAAAACCGGACTAGCGGGTTACGAGCAGTACTTC. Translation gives CASSQDKTGLAGYEQYF.

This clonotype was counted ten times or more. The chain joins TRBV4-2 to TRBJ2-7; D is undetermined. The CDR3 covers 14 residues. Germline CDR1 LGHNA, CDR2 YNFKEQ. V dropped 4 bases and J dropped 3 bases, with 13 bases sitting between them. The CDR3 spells CASSPQATYYEQYF. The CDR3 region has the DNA TGTGCCAGCAGCCCCCAAGCAACCTACTACGAGCAGTACTTC.

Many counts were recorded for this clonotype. This CDR3 reads CASSEGPGQYF. The CDR3 DNA follows: TGTGCCAGCAGTGAAGGCCCTGGGCAGTACTTC. J is TRBJ2-7 and V is TRBV2; D gene ambiguous. The CDR3 has 11 amino acids. Germline V gene data show CDR1 as SNHLY and CDR2 as FYNNEI. V lost 1 base and J 9 bases, leaving 7 bases between the germline ends. Together with reference TRBV2 and TRBJ2-7, the CDR3 gives the full variable domain: EPEVTQTPSHQVTQMGQEVILRCVPISNHLYFYWYRQILGQKVEFLVSFYNNEISEKSEIFDDQFSVERPDGSNFTLKIRSTKLEDSAMYFCASSEGPGQYFGPGTRLTVT.